A single sample is the source of the 6 T cell receptor beta chains below, sequenced in a study of response to subunit inactivated influenza vaccine. TCRdb itself ran the RT-PCR reads through MiXCR, one entry per CDR3 protein. The table lists 500,000 to 550,000 distinct CDR3 sequences, around a quarter of them singletons. These data are also associated with another study on T cells expressing NK-cell markers. That work adds: Template switching by 5'RACE with UMIs generated the TCR beta cDNA.

The material sequenced was CD4+ T cells sorted from PBMCs, taken 11 to 12 days after vaccination. These receptors all stem from a man over 45 who received an inactivated influenza vaccine.

This clonotype was observed a few times. The rearrangement joins TRBV11-2 to TRBJ1-1; D is uncertain. Looked up from germline, CDR1 is SGHAT and CDR2 is FQNNGV. This CDR3 has 15 amino acids. Trimming took off 0 bases at V and 3 bases at J, with 11 bases between the two ends. The CDR3 region has the DNA TGTGCCAGCAGCTTAGATCTAATCGTCCACACTGAAGCTTTCTTT. As protein: CASSLDLIVHTEAFF.

This clonotype was seen more than once but under ten times. The chain links TRBV4-2 to TRBJ2-2; D is unresolved. V gave up 1 base and J gave up 3 bases, with 6 bases separating them. This CDR3 has 14 amino acids. In germline, CDR1 is LGHNA, CDR2 YNFKEQ. The CDR3 nucleotides read TGTGCCAGCAGCCAAGCTTCGGACACCGGGGAGCTGTTTTTT. It yields the protein CASSQASDTGELFF.

V and J are TRBV28 and TRBJ1-2, with no clear D. The V and J ends lost 4 bases and 8 bases respectively, with 20 bases between them. This CDR3 contains 15 residues. Germline loops: CDR1 MDHEN, CDR2 SYDVKM. DNA for the CDR3: TGTGCCAGCAGTTCTCCCCCTCGAGGGCCAAGGGGCTACACCTTC. Its translation: CASSSPPRGPRGYTF.

The rearrangement joins TRBV20-1 to TRBJ2-3; D possibly corresponds to TRBD2 (5 bases). Germline V CDR1 and CDR2: DFQATT, SNEGSKA (reference sequence). The V end lost 3 bases, the J end lost 0 bases, and 13 bases lay between the germline ends. CDR3 length equals 15 residues. The CDR3: CSASLAVGSTDTQYF. CDR3 DNA sequence: TGCAGTGCTAGTCTAGCAGTAGGGAGCACAGATACGCAGTATTTT.

This sequence joins TRBV5-1 and TRBJ2-2; 7 positions match TRBD1. Germline CDR1 SGHRS, CDR2 YFSETQ. The CDR3 sequence is 15 residues long. After removal of 4 bases from V and 1 base from J, the junction contained 4 bases not matched to a gene. This CDR3 reads CASSMDRMNTGELFF. In DNA form, the CDR3 reads TGCGCCAGCAGCATGGACAGGATGAACACCGGGGAGCTGTTTTTT.

This clonotype was picked up a small number of times. The chain is built from TRBV15 and TRBJ2-7, with D unresolved. The CDR3 covers 15 residues. CDR1 LNHNV and CDR2 YYDKDF come from the germline V gene (reference sequence). Trimming removed 2 bases from V and 3 bases from J, with 14 bases in between. CDR3 sequence (DNA): TGTGCCACCAGCAGATCAACTGAGTTGGGCTACGAGCAGTACTTC. Its translation: CATSRSTELGYEQYF.